Presented here are 13 T cell receptor beta chains from one specimen sequenced in a study of post-analysis software for immune sequencing data. Study-wide results and limits: Patients had higher frequencies than controls of four to six TRBV segments, including TRBV5-6, TRBV5-1 and TRBV20-1.

Their target antigens are unknown. Unique molecular identifiers featured in each of the TCR beta cDNA libraries. TCRdb processed the PCR reads anew with MiXCR; each CDR3 protein has one entry. The sample yields 740,000 or so distinct CDR3 sequences, roughly 50% seen once. The specimen was blood. The receptors here all came from a girl aged 10 to 17 with multiple sclerosis.

This clonotype was observed a handful of times. The chain uses TRBV20-1 and TRBJ2-5; 8 positions agree with TRBD1. This CDR3 contains 16 residues. J lost 5 bases, V lost 5 bases, and 16 bases had no gene match. Germline V gene data show CDR1 as DFQATT and CDR2 as SNEGSKA (reference sequence). CDR3 region: CSASRGSGGWQETQYF. The CDR3 nucleotides are TGCAGTGCTTCGCGAGGGTCAGGGGGCTGGCAGGAGACCCAGTACTTC.

The rearrangement uses TRBV5-5 and TRBJ2-7; a possible D gene is TRBD1 (5 bases). The ends were cut back, 1 base at V and 5 bases at J, with 16 bases in the middle. Germline loops: CDR1 SGHKS, CDR2 YYEKEE (reference sequence). The CDR3 consists of 15 residues. CDR3 region: CASSLRIGQGNEQYF. CDR3 sequence (DNA): TGTGCCAGCAGCTTGAGGATAGGGCAGGGAAACGAGCAGTACTTC.

The rearrangement uses TRBV10-3 and TRBJ2-5; 8 bases line up with TRBD2. Unmatched junction bases numbered 8, after V lost 0 bases and J lost 2 bases. The germline V gene encodes CDR1 ENHRY and CDR2 SYGVKD. CDR3 size: 17 residues. Here the CDR3 reads CAISESNAAGEQETQYF. The CDR3 DNA reads as TGTGCCATCAGTGAGTCGAATGCAGCGGGAGAACAAGAGACCCAGTACTTC.

This clonotype has a handful of counts. The chain carries TRBV2 and TRBJ2-4; D not certain. Germline V gives CDR1 SNHLY, CDR2 FYNNEI. This CDR3 contains 14 residues. V lost 4 bases and J 1 base, leaving 8 bases between the germline ends. In nucleotides, the CDR3 is TGTGCCAGCAGTGTAGTTGAGGCCAAAAACATTCAGTACTTC. Translation gives CASSVVEAKNIQYF.

V and J are TRBV20-1 and TRBJ2-7, with no clear D. V lost 3 bases, J lost 2 bases, and 14 bases lay in between. Germline lookup yields CDR1 DFQATT and CDR2 SNEGSKA (reference sequence). This CDR3 spans 14 amino acids. The CDR3 DNA sequence: TGCAGTGCTAGTAAGTTGCCCCCCACCTACGAGCAGTACTTC. Its translation is CSASKLPPTYEQYF.

The chain employs TRBV12-3 or TRBV12-4 and TRBJ2-7; the match to TRBD2 covers 9 bases. The CDR3 extends over 17 amino acids. Trimming took 7 bases from V and 0 from J; bases not matched to a gene: 13. The CDR3 region is CASTRPGLAGRSYEQYF. In nucleotides, the CDR3 is TGTGCCAGCACTCGGCCAGGGCTAGCGGGGCGCTCCTACGAGCAGTACTTC.

Turning to this clonotype: The DNA is left out, because the CDR3 cannot be placed on it with certainty; the CDR3 is given as TCRdb lists it. V usage is TRBV29-1 and J usage is TRBJ1-1; whether TRBD1, the table's D call, matches the DNA was not checked. The germline V gene encodes CDR1 SQVTM and CDR2 ANQGSEA. The CDR3 totals 22 residues, both ends included. CDR3 loop: CSGGRGSYNEQFFGPGNTEAFF.

This clonotype was detected a few times. V gene TRBV7-9 combines with J gene TRBJ2-6, with TRBD1 matching over 8 bases. The CDR3 is 17 residues long. CDR1 and CDR2 from the germline V gene are SEHNR and FQNEAQ (reference sequence). J lost 0 bases, V lost 4 bases, and 5 bases had no gene match. CDR3 sequence reads: CASSSGQARSGANVLTF. In DNA form, the CDR3 reads TGTGCCAGCAGCTCGGGACAGGCGCGCTCTGGGGCCAACGTCCTGACTTTC.

In regard to this clonotype: One end of the junction fails to match germline, which may point to a read error. The rearrangement uses TRBV7-7 and TRBJ2-5, with TRBD1 identical over 8 bases. The germline CDR1 and CDR2 sequences are SSHAT and FNYEAQ (reference sequence). The CDR3 sequence is 15 residues long. The CDR3 nucleotides read TGTGCTAGCAGCTCCCAGGGCAGGGGGCAAGAGGCCCAGTACTTC. Protein sequence: CASSSQGRGQEAQYF.

This clonotype was counted only a few times. The genes are TRBV30 and TRBJ2-1; 12 nucleotides align to TRBD2. The V gene's germline CDR1 is GTSNPN and CDR2 SVGIG (reference sequence). J gave up 9 bases and V 1 base, and 1 base lay outside the gene matches. The CDR3 has 13 amino acids. The CDR3 is CAWSGLAGVEQFF. In DNA form, the CDR3 reads TGTGCCTGGAGTGGACTAGCGGGAGTTGAGCAGTTCTTC. Full variable domain (rest looked up from reference TRBV30 and TRBJ2-1): SQTIHQWPATLVQPVGSPLSLECTVEGTSNPNLYWYRQAAGRGLQLLFYSVGIGQISSEVPQNLSASRPQDRQFILSSKKLLLSDSGFYLCAWSGLAGVEQFFGPGTRLTVL.

This clonotype was seen only a few times. The V call is TRBV6-6, the J call TRBJ1-4; D call uncertain. This CDR3 is 12 amino acids long. CDR1 and CDR2 from the germline V gene are MNHNY and SVGAGI (reference sequence). V was shortened by 2 bases and J by 14 bases, with 12 bases between the two germline ends. The CDR3 DNA reads TGTGCCAGCAGTTACGCCCGGACGGACCTGTTTTTT. Translated, it gives CASSYARTDLFF.

The chain has TRBV6-5 and TRBJ1-6; maybe TRBD1 (5 bases). The CDR3 consists of 16 residues. Germline V CDR1 and CDR2: MNHEY, SVGAGI. V lost 0 bases and J 5 bases, leaving 11 bases between the germline ends. This CDR3 reads CASSYSGGLNNSPLHF. DNA for the CDR3: TGTGCCAGCAGTTACTCTGGGGGACTAAATAATTCACCCCTCCACTTT.

This clonotype was recorded a few times. The chain couples TRBV28 to TRBJ1-2; D not certain. With 10 bases removed from V and 4 bases from J, the gap between germline ends came to 10 bases. The CDR3 covers 11 residues. Looked up from germline, CDR1 is MDHEN and CDR2 is SYDVKM. CDR3 sequence: CATGHPYGYTF. CDR3 DNA: TGTGCCACCGGGCACCCCTATGGCTACACCTTC.